This T cell receptor beta chain was sequenced during a study of siplizumab effects on memory and regulatory T cells. Repertoires were generated with immunoSEQ multiplex PCR, while TCRdb's copy carries only in-frame clones and drops some. The table includes some 97,000 clones, 94% detected once. Note on this clone: Its antigen is not identified.

General study points: Unstimulated naive T cells seemed to show more diversity than memory cells did, and they also seemed to be among the major contributors to the alloresponse. Unstimulated subsets captured only a minor fraction of alloreactive clones. Researchers could not give a naive or memory phenotype to roughly 75-95% of proliferating CD4+ or CD8+ clones.

This sequence originates from a human donor in good health. Sequenced: Tregs sorted from blood.

The CDR3 DNA reads TGTGCCAGTAGTATAGGGAGTCCCACCGAGCAGTACTTC. Its translation: CASSIGSPTEQYF. The chain has TRBV19 and TRBJ2-7, with D uncertain. The length of the CDR3 is 13 residues. In germline, CDR1 is LNHDA, CDR2 SQIVND (reference sequence). Deletions cut 1 base from V and 6 bases from J, with 10 bases between.